This TCR beta chain was captured in a study of blood T cell repertoires in COVID-19. Study-level background: The origin of the acute and convalescent COVID-19 samples was the United States, Italy and Spain.

V lost 3 bases and J lost 10; bases outside the gene matches: 13. The germline CDR1 and CDR2 sequences are LNHDA and SQIVND (reference sequence). The CDR3 runs 17 residues. Method: immunoSEQ multiplex PCR; TCRdb's copy keeps in-frame clones and lacks some. This repertoire shows under 200,000 clones, roughly 80% found once; its top ten account for approximately 6.9%. In its sample, this clone was seen once. Sequencing was carried out using peripheral blood. The sequence came from a man in his 60s with acute or convalescent COVID-19. The chain couples TRBV19 to TRBJ2-1; 12 nucleotides align to TRBD2. The CDR3 region has the DNA TGTGCCAGTAGTATCCCTCCCGGACTAGCGGGACCGAGAGAGCAGTTCTTC. Residues: CASSIPPGLAGPREQFF.